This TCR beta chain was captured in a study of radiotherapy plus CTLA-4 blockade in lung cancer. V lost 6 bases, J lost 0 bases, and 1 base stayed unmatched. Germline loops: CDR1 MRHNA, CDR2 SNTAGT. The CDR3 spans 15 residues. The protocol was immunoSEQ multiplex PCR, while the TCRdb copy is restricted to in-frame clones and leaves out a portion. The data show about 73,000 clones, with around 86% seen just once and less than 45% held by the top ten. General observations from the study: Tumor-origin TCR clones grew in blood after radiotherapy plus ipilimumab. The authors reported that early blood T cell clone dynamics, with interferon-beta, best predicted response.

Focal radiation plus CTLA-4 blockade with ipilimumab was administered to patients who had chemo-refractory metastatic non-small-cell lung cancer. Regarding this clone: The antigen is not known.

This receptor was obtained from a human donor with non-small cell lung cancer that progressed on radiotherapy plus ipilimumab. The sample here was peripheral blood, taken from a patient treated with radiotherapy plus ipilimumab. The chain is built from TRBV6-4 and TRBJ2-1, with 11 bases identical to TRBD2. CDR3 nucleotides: TGTGCCAGCAGCGGGACTAGCGGCTCCTACAATGAGCAGTTCTTC. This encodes CASSGTSGSYNEQFF.